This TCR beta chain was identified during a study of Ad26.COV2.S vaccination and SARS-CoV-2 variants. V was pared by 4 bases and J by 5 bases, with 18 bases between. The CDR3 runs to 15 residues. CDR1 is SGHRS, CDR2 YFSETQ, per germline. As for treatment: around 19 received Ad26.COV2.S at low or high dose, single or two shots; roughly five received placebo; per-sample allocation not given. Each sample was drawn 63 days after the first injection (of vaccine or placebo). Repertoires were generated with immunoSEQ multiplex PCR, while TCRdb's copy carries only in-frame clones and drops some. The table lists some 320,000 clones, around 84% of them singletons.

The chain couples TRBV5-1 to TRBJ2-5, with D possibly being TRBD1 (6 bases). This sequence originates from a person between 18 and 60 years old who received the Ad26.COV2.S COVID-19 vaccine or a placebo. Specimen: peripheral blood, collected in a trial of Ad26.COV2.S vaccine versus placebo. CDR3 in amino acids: CASSPRQVSRETQYF. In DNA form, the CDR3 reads TGCGCCAGCAGCCCCCGACAGGTCTCGCGGGAGACCCAGTACTTC.